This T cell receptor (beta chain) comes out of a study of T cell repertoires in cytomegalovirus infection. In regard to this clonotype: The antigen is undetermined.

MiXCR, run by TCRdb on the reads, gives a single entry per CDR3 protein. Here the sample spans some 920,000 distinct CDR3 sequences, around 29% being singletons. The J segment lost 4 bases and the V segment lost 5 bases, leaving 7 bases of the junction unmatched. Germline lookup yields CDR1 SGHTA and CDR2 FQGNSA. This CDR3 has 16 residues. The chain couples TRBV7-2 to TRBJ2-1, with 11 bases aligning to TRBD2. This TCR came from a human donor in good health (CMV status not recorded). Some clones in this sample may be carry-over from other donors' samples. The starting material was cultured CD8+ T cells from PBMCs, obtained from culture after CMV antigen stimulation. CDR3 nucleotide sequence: TGTGCCAGCAGCATCTTTAGCGGGGGGGATTACAATGAGCAGTTCTTC. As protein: CASSIFSGGDYNEQFF. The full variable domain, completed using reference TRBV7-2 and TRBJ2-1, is GAGVSQSPSNKVTEKGKDVELRCDPISGHTALYWYRQSLGQGLEFLIYFQGNSAPDKSGLPSDRFSAERTGGSVSTLTIQRTQQEDSAVYLCASSIFSGGDYNEQFFGPGTRLTVL.